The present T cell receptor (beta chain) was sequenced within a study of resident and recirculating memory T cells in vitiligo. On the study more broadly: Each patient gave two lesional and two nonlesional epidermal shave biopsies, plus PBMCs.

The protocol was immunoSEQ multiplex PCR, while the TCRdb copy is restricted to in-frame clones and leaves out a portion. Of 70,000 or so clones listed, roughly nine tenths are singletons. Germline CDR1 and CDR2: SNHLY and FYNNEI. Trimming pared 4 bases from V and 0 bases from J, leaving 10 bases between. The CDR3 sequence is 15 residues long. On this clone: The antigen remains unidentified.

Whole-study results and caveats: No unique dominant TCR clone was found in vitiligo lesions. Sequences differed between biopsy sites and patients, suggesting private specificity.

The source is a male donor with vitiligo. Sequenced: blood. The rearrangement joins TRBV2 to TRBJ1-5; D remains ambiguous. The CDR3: CASSVETYSNQPQHF. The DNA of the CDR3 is TGTGCCAGCAGTGTGGAGACGTATAGCAATCAGCCCCAGCATTTT.